This T cell receptor beta chain was sequenced for a study of blood T cell repertoires in COVID-19. Method: immunoSEQ multiplex PCR; TCRdb's copy keeps in-frame clones and lacks some. The sample has more than 85,000 clones, over 70% seen once. The CDR3 spans 11 residues. Germline V gene sequence: CDR1 MDHEN, CDR2 SYDVKM. V lost 8 bases, J lost 7 bases, and 11 bases lay in between. This clonotype was sampled from a human donor in a cohort sampled during active or convalescent COVID-19. The source material was peripheral blood. The rearrangement joins TRBV28 to TRBJ1-2; D remains unclear. The CDR3 bases are TGTGCCAGCTGGTCGTCCGGTGGCTACACCTTC. As protein: CASWSSGGYTF.